The TCR beta chain described here comes from a study of T cell responses to AZD1222 COVID-19 vaccine. Study outcomes and limitations: Donors, mostly white British, included more females; clonal diversity was possibly underestimated. Recipients of AZD1222 seropositive at baseline numbered only six or seven. At 160-218 and 743-854, vaccine-associated CD4 TCRs were dominant, and they spanned spike.

The repertoire was sequenced with immunoSEQ multiplex PCR; TCRdb's copy has only in-frame clones and lacks some. In the table there are some 150,000 clones, approximately 78% of which are singletons. The CDR3 covers 11 residues. V shed 2 bases and J shed 8 bases, with 5 bases lying between them. Regarding this clone: As yet, its antigen is unknown.

This receptor was taken from an adult in good health. This chain joins TRBV12-3 or TRBV12-4 and TRBJ2-3; D gene unclear. The source material was peripheral blood, sampled on day 0 of MenACWY control vaccination. This CDR3 reads CASSLIGTQYF. The CDR3 DNA is TGTGCCAGCAGTTTAATCGGTACGCAGTATTTT.